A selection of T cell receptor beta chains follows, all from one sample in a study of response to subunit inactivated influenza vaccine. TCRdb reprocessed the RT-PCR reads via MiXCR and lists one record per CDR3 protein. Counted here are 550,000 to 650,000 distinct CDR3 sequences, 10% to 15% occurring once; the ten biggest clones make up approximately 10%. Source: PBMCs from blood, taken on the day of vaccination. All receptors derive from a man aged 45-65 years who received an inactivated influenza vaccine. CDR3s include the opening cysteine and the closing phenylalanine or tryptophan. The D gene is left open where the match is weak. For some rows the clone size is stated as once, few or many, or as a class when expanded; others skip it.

CASSQQANTEAFF	TGTGCCAGCAGCCAACAGGCGAACACTGAAGCTTTCTTT	13	NA	TRBV14	TRBJ1-1	few
CASSEGPPDTYTEAFF	TGTGCCAGCAGTGAAGGTCCCCCAGACACCTACACTGAAGCTTTCTTT	16	NA	TRBV6-1	TRBJ1-1	few
CASSQTAHETQYF	TGTGCCAGCTCACAGACTGCACACGAGACCCAGTACTTC	13	NA	TRBV18	TRBJ2-5	NA
CASGTQGTYGYTF	TGTGCCAGCGGGACCCAGGGTACCTATGGCTACACCTTC	13	NA	TRBV6-1	TRBJ1-2	many
CASSRQGQIYNEQFF	TGTGCCAGCAGTCGACAGGGCCAGATATACAATGAGCAGTTCTTC	15	TRBD1	TRBV6-2/TRBV6-3	TRBJ2-1	NA
CASSLAASFNEQFF	TGTGCCAGCAGCTTAGCAGCTAGCTTCAATGAGCAGTTCTTC	14	NA	TRBV7-9	TRBJ2-1	few
CASSIGGYSNQPQHF	TGTGCCAGTAGTATCGGCGGTTATAGCAATCAGCCCCAGCATTTT	15	NA	TRBV19	TRBJ1-5	few
CASSVEGSGRAEQFF	TGTGCCAGCAGCGTAGAGGGTAGCGGGAGGGCTGAGCAGTTCTTC	15	TRBD2	TRBV9	TRBJ2-1	NA
CASSFSPFRGQETQYF	TGTGCCAGCAGTTTCTCCCCTTTCCGGGGTCAAGAGACCCAGTACTTC	16	NA	TRBV12-3/TRBV12-4	TRBJ2-5	NA
CSVDLDRRTDTQYF	TGCAGCGTTGACCTGGACCGTCGCACAGATACGCAGTATTTT	14	NA	TRBV29-1	TRBJ2-3	many
CASSPRLAGGPGSSQDTQYF	TGTGCCAGCAGTCCAAGACTAGCGGGAGGGCCGGGGTCCTCACAGGATACGCAGTATTTT	20	TRBD2	TRBV12-3/TRBV12-4	TRBJ2-3	few
CASSRPGQGRAGELFF	TGTGCCAGCAGCCGCCCGGGACAGGGACGGGCCGGGGAGCTGTTTTTT	16	TRBD1	TRBV7-9	TRBJ2-2	few
CASRMGAENTEAFF	TGTGCCAGCAGAATGGGGGCAGAGAACACTGAAGCTTTCTTT	14	NA	TRBV12-3/TRBV12-4	TRBJ1-1	few
CASRPGQPNTGELFF	TGTGCCAGCAGGCCGGGACAGCCGAACACCGGGGAGCTGTTTTTT	15	TRBD1	TRBV6-1	TRBJ2-2	NA